The 4 T cell receptor beta chains listed next were all sequenced from one sample in a study of beta chain features in type 1 diabetes. The sequenced template was cDNA made from the entire isolated RNA. The repertoire was sequenced with immunoSEQ multiplex PCR; TCRdb's copy has only in-frame clones and lacks some. The sample shows around 340,000 clones, 15% to 20% of them seen only once. Sequences were obtained from naive CD4+ T cells from blood. These receptors all stem from a woman younger than 35 in good health.

The V and J genes are TRBV19 and TRBJ2-6; 7 nucleotides agree with TRBD1. V lost 5 bases, J lost 2 bases, and 3 bases stayed unmatched. This CDR3 is 15 amino acids long. CDR1 and CDR2 (germline): LNHDA, SQIVND (reference sequence). The DNA of the CDR3 is TGTGCCAGTAGTCCAGACAGGGCTGGGGCCAACGTCCTGACTTTC. Protein: CASSPDRAGANVLTF.

This clone occurred a few times. J is TRBJ1-1 and V is TRBV20-1, with TRBD1 as a possible D gene (5 bases). This CDR3 is 11 amino acids long. V lost 6 bases, J lost 6 bases, and 11 bases lay in between. From germline, CDR1 is DFQATT and CDR2 SNEGSKA (reference sequence). CDR3 sequence: CSAARQPEAFF. CDR3 DNA sequence: TGCAGTGCCGCCCGACAGCCTGAAGCTTTCTTT.

This clone was observed a few times. V and J are TRBV2 and TRBJ2-1, with 9 bases matching TRBD2. From germline, CDR1 is SNHLY and CDR2 FYNNEI. The CDR3 spans 13 residues. V shed 7 bases, J shed 8 bases, and the junction held 6 bases outside the gene matches. CDR3 region: CASKAGGPDEQFF. For the CDR3, the DNA is TGTGCCAGCAAGGCGGGAGGGCCCGATGAGCAGTTCTTC.

The rearrangement links TRBV5-5 to TRBJ2-5; tentative D call: TRBD2 (5 bases). Germline values: CDR1 SGHKS, CDR2 YYEKEE (reference sequence). The CDR3 extends over 16 amino acids. V dropped 1 base and J dropped 0 bases, with 13 bases sitting between them. In DNA form, the CDR3 reads TGTGCCAGCAGCTTGTTTGGAGGTTCATACCAAGAGACCCAGTACTTC. Translation gives CASSLFGGSYQETQYF. Full variable domain (missing parts from reference TRBV5-5 and TRBJ2-5): DAGVTQSPTHLIKTRGQQVTLRCSPISGHKSVSWYQQVLGQGPQFIFQYYEKEERGRGNFPDRFSARQFPNYSSELNVNALLLGDSALYLCASSLFGGSYQETQYFGPGTRLLVL.